A single sample gave rise to the 8 T cell receptor beta chains below, sequenced in a study of blood T cells in healthy people across ages. A second PCR, run for roughly 7 to 11 cycles, used a sample-barcoded 5' primer plus a J-beta primer mix. TCRdb fed the 5' RACE reads into MiXCR, producing one record per CDR3 protein. The sample has about 1.1 million distinct CDR3 sequences; less than 45% are singletons. Source material: blood. The receptors shown here come from a man younger than 30 in good health.

This clonotype was recorded a few times. This chain links TRBV2 with TRBJ2-3, with D possibly being TRBD1 (5 bases). Germline V lookup: CDR1 SNHLY, CDR2 FYNNEI. This CDR3 is built from 13 residues. Trimming stripped 6 bases from V and 6 bases from J, with 13 bases between. CDR3 nucleotide sequence: TGTGCCAGCAGAACAGGAGTCCCCGATACGCAGTATTTT. Translated, it gives CASRTGVPDTQYF. The entire variable domain, with the rest obtained from reference TRBV2 and TRBJ2-3, is as follows: EPEVTQTPSHQVTQMGQEVILRCVPISNHLYFYWYRQILGQKVEFLVSFYNNEISEKSEIFDDQFSVERPDGSNFTLKIRSTKLEDSAMYFCASRTGVPDTQYFGPGTRLTVL.

The chain employs TRBV9 and TRBJ2-4; D unresolved. The J call could be wrong; TRBJ2-7 is a better fit for the DNA end. The V gene's germline CDR1 is SGDLS and CDR2 YYNGEE. CDR3 length: 14 residues. The CDR3 protein is CASSVVDGTYEQYF. In nucleotides, the CDR3 is TGTGCCAGCAGCGTAGTCGACGGTACCTACGAGCAGTACTTC.

The V gene is TRBV5-1, the J gene TRBJ2-3; D ambiguous. This CDR3 region has 15 residues. V lost 3 bases, J lost 0 bases, and 11 bases lay in between. The germline gives CDR1 SGHRS, CDR2 YFSETQ. The CDR3 spells CASSSLSTSTDTQYF. CDR3 in DNA: TGCGCCAGCAGCTCCCTCAGTACTAGCACAGATACGCAGTATTTT.

This clonotype turned up a few times. The chain combines TRBV4-3 with TRBJ2-2; D not certain. V shed 1 base and J shed 4 bases, with 4 bases lying between them. Per germline, CDR1 LGHNA and CDR2 YSLEER. The CDR3 has 13 amino acids. The CDR3 reads CASSQGTTGELFF. CDR3 nucleotide sequence: TGCGCCAGCAGCCAAGGAACCACCGGGGAGCTGTTTTTT.

The chain employs TRBV15 and TRBJ1-1, with D possibly being TRBD1 (6 bases). This CDR3 is built from 16 residues. Trimming pared 2 bases from V and 0 bases from J, leaving 13 bases between. Germline V gene sequence: CDR1 LNHNV, CDR2 YYDKDF (reference sequence). CDR3 loop: CATSRSGGDMNTEAFF. CDR3 nucleotide sequence: TGTGCCACCAGCAGATCCGGGGGCGACATGAACACTGAAGCTTTCTTT.

This chain joins TRBV4-1 and TRBJ2-3; 8 positions match TRBD1. V shed 4 bases, J shed 2 bases, and the junction held 8 bases outside the gene matches. CDR3 length equals 16 residues. Germline V gene sequence: CDR1 MGHRA, CDR2 YSYEKL. The CDR3 is CASSLSGGRITDTQYF. The CDR3 coding sequence is TGCGCCAGCAGCCTTTCAGGGGGCAGAATCACAGATACGCAGTATTTT.

This clonotype was counted a few times. The chain uses TRBV3-1 and TRBJ1-4, with TRBD1 as a possible D gene (5 bases). The CDR3 covers 15 residues. From germline, CDR1 is LGHDT and CDR2 YNNKEL (reference sequence). The V gene lost 6 bases and the J gene lost 6 bases, with 17 bases spanning the gap. The CDR3: CASRASGGKYEKLFF. CDR3 DNA: TGTGCCAGCAGAGCCTCGGGGGGAAAATATGAAAAACTGTTTTTT.

This clonotype was counted only a few times. DNA of the CDR3: TGCGCCAGCAGCTACGGGGGGTCGGAAACTGAAGCTTTCTTT. Protein sequence: CASSYGGSETEAFF. V is TRBV5-1 and J is TRBJ1-1; a possible D gene is TRBD1 (5 bases). The ends were cut back, 3 bases at V and 5 bases at J, with 14 bases in the middle. Germline CDR1 reads SGHRS; CDR2 reads YFSETQ. The CDR3 covers 14 residues.